A single sample is the source of the 30 T cell receptor beta chains below, sequenced in a study of T cell responses to AZD1222 COVID-19 vaccine. The data were produced by immunoSEQ multiplex PCR, yet TCRdb's version contains in-frame clones alone and is incomplete. This table holds more than 90,000 clones, about 88% found once. Sequencing used peripheral blood, obtained on day 0 of AZD1222 vaccination. The receptor set was obtained from an adult in good health.

This chain connects TRBV27 to TRBJ1-4, with D possibly TRBD1 on 6 matching bases. CDR1 is MNHEY and CDR2 is SMNVEV in the germline V gene (reference sequence). V lost 5 bases to trimming and J lost 8 bases, with 18 bases between them. This CDR3 has 15 residues. The CDR3 DNA reads TGTGCCAGCAGTGCCACCCCCGAAAGGGGGGAAAAACTGTTTTTT. Encoded protein: CASSATPERGEKLFF.

The chain uses TRBV7-9 and TRBJ1-5, with D perhaps TRBD1 (5 bases). V lost 5 bases to trimming and J lost 2 bases, with 13 bases between them. Germline CDR1 is SEHNR and CDR2 is FQNEAQ (reference sequence). This CDR3 contains 15 residues. CDR3 amino acids: CASSPGVFGNQPQHF. The CDR3 DNA reads TGTGCCAGCAGCCCGGGGGTTTTTGGCAATCAGCCCCAGCATTTT. Drawing the rest from reference TRBV7-9 and TRBJ1-5, the complete variable domain is DTGVSQNPRHKITKRGQNVTFRCDPISEHNRLYWYRQTLGQGPEFLTYFQNEAQLEKSRLLSDRFSAERPKGSFSTLEIQRTEQGDSAMYLCASSPGVFGNQPQHFGDGTRLSIL.

This clone was seen more than once but under ten times. The V gene is TRBV7-6, the J gene TRBJ2-1, with a possible D match to TRBD2 (6 bases). CDR3 size: 15 residues. V lost 2 bases and J lost 5, with 13 bases in between. Germline V gene data show CDR1 as SGHVS and CDR2 as FNYEAQ. CDR3 nucleotide sequence: TGTGCCAGCAGCTTAACCGGGACTGGACACAATGAGCAGTTCTTC. Its protein product is CASSLTGTGHNEQFF.

This clone was observed a single time. The chain carries TRBV7-9 and TRBJ2-7, with D tentatively TRBD1 (5 bases). This CDR3 is built from 14 residues. The germline gives CDR1 SEHNR, CDR2 FQNEAQ (reference sequence). V lost 3 bases and J lost 4, with 13 bases in between. CDR3 protein: CASSFWGVGYEQYF. CDR3 bases: TGTGCCAGCAGCTTCTGGGGCGTAGGATACGAGCAGTACTTC.

This clone was recorded once. The J gene is TRBJ1-5, the V gene TRBV18; the D is unclear. CDR1 and CDR2 (germline): KGHSH, LQKENI. V gave up 6 bases and J gave up 5 bases, with 14 bases separating them. The CDR3 sequence is 14 residues long. CDR3 nucleotides: TGTGCCAGCTCCAAAGAGGGTAGGGATCAGCCCCAGCATTTT. Residues: CASSKEGRDQPQHF.

The J gene is TRBJ1-6, the V gene TRBV5-6; a possible D gene is TRBD1 (6 bases). This CDR3 region has 15 residues. The ends were cut back, 7 bases at V and 9 bases at J, with 20 bases in the middle. Germline-derived CDR1 and CDR2 are SGHDT and YYEEEE. The CDR3 DNA reads TGTGCCAGCGGACCCTTCGGGCAGGGGATTTCACCCCTCCACTTT. This gives the protein CASGPFGQGISPLHF.

This clone turned up a few times. The rearrangement links TRBV5-1 to TRBJ2-2; maybe TRBD1 (6 bases). Germline V lookup: CDR1 SGHRS, CDR2 YFSETQ. V was clipped by 2 bases and J by 0 bases, with 8 bases between them. The CDR3 has 15 amino acids. This CDR3 reads CASSLGGTNTGELFF. The DNA for the CDR3 is TGCGCCAGCAGCTTAGGGGGAACGAACACCGGGGAGCTGTTTTTT.

This chain connects TRBV19 to TRBJ2-7; D is perhaps TRBD2 (7 bases). The ends were cut back, 3 bases at V and 2 bases at J, with 11 bases in the middle. There are 14 residues in the CDR3. The germline V gene has CDR1 LNHDA and CDR2 SQIVND (reference sequence). For the CDR3, the DNA is TGTGCCAGTAGTATCGGGGGGCGCGCCTACGAGCAGTACTTC. Translation: CASSIGGRAYEQYF.

DNA for the CDR3: TGCGCCAGCAGCTTTGAGGGCGCCGATGGCTACACCTTC. Translated, it gives CASSFEGADGYTF. This chain joins TRBV5-1 and TRBJ1-2, with D unresolved. Germline assignment: CDR1 SGHRS and CDR2 YFSETQ. V was shortened by 2 bases and J by 6 bases, with 11 bases between the two germline ends. The CDR3 spans 13 residues. Variable domain in full (rest from reference TRBV5-1 and TRBJ1-2): KAGVTQTPRYLIKTRGQQVTLSCSPISGHRSVSWYQQTPGQGLQFLFEYFSETQRNKGNFPGRFSGRQFSNSRSEMNVSTLELGDSALYLCASSFEGADGYTFGSGTRLTVV.

This clone was recorded a few times. The chain links TRBV5-8 to TRBJ1-5; D not certain. The germline V gene encodes CDR1 SGHTS and CDR2 YDEGEE. The V and J ends lost 2 bases and 0 bases respectively, with 12 bases between them. This CDR3 region has 16 residues. CDR3 region: CASSFHKGYSNQPQHF. For the CDR3, the DNA is TGTGCCAGCAGCTTTCATAAAGGTTATAGCAATCAGCCCCAGCATTTT.

The genes are TRBV5-1 and TRBJ2-3; TRBD2 matches 9 bases. J lost 4 bases, V lost 0 bases, and 3 bases had no gene match. Germline V CDR1 and CDR2: SGHRS, YFSETQ. The length of the CDR3 is 15 residues. The CDR3 DNA sequence: TGCGCCAGCAGCTTGGTAGCGGGAGCACCAGATACGCAGTATTTT. Its protein product is CASSLVAGAPDTQYF.

CDR3 bases: TGTGCCAGCAGTTTTTCAGGGGGAGGCTACACCTTC. This sequence encodes CASSFSGGGYTF. The chain employs TRBV12-3 or TRBV12-4 and TRBJ1-2, with TRBD1 identical over 7 bases. After removal of 3 bases from V and 8 bases from J, the junction contained 3 bases not matched to a gene. This CDR3 region has 12 residues.

The CDR3 region has the DNA TGTGCCAGCAGTTACGGTCTCATGGAGATGTCCGAGCAGTACTTC. The encoded protein is CASSYGLMEMSEQYF. The chain joins TRBV6-5 to TRBJ2-7; D is uncertain. The CDR3 length is 15 residues. From germline, CDR1 is MNHEY and CDR2 SVGAGI. Trimming removed 2 bases at V and 6 bases at J, with 17 bases between.

This clone has a handful of counts. V usage is TRBV11-2 and J usage is TRBJ2-7; D is perhaps TRBD1 or TRBD2 (6 bases each). In germline, CDR1 is SGHAT, CDR2 FQNNGV. V was clipped by 3 bases and J by 2 bases, with 14 bases between them. There are 15 residues in the CDR3. The DNA of the CDR3 is TGTGCCAGCAGCTTCGATTATGGGGGGCCCTACGAGCAGTACTTC. It codes for CASSFDYGGPYEQYF. Drawing the rest from reference TRBV11-2 and TRBJ2-7, the complete variable domain is EAGVAQSPRYKIIEKRQSVAFWCNPISGHATLYWYQQILGQGPKLLIQFQNNGVVDDSQLPKDRFSAERLKGVDSTLKIQPAKLEDSAVYLCASSFDYGGPYEQYFGPGTRLTVT.

The sample holds a few counts of this clone. The rearrangement joins TRBV9 to TRBJ2-5; 7 nucleotides match TRBD2. V gave up 4 bases and J gave up 2 bases; unmatched junction bases: 17. From germline, CDR1 is SGDLS and CDR2 YYNGEE. The length of the CDR3 is 18 residues. The CDR3 loop reads CASSLLPSGPGVQETQYF. In DNA, the CDR3 is TGTGCCAGCAGCTTGCTACCTAGCGGCCCCGGGGTACAAGAGACCCAGTACTTC.

CDR3 in DNA: TGTGCCAGCAAACGGGGTCAGGGGCCGGGAAACATTCAGTACTTC. Its translation is CASKRGQGPGNIQYF. This chain joins TRBV2 and TRBJ2-4, with D tentatively TRBD1 (6 bases). V lost 7 bases, J lost 6 bases, and 19 bases lay in between. The CDR3 runs to 15 residues. From germline, CDR1 is SNHLY and CDR2 FYNNEI.

Only a few counts were recorded for this clone. This chain joins TRBV28 and TRBJ2-4; D call uncertain. CDR1 MDHEN and CDR2 SYDVKM come from the germline V gene. The CDR3 is 14 amino acids. Trimming took 4 bases from V and 0 from J, leaving 7 bases between them. CDR3 amino acids: CASSSVLAKNIQYF. Written as DNA, the CDR3 is TGTGCCAGCAGTTCGGTATTAGCCAAAAACATTCAGTACTTC.

V is TRBV19 and J is TRBJ1-1; no definite D call. Germline CDR1 and CDR2: LNHDA and SQIVND (reference sequence). The CDR3 is made up of 14 amino acids. The germline V and J ends were trimmed by 0 bases and 4 bases, with 9 bases remaining between them. CDR3 sequence: CASSIEGWGTEAFF. CDR3 DNA: TGTGCCAGTAGTATAGAGGGTTGGGGCACTGAAGCTTTCTTT.

This clone was seen only once. The rearrangement uses TRBV6-5 and TRBJ2-7; D unresolved. This CDR3 spans 12 amino acids. V lost 5 bases to trimming and J lost 0 bases, with 5 bases between them. Germline V gene data show CDR1 as MNHEY and CDR2 as SVGAGI. Here the CDR3 DNA reads TGTGCCAGCAGTCGGAACTCCTACGAGCAGTACTTC. Amino acids: CASSRNSYEQYF.

This sequence joins TRBV29-1 and TRBJ2-1; no reliable D call. Germline CDR1 SQVTM, CDR2 ANQGSEA. The ends were cut back, 2 bases at V and 0 bases at J, with 8 bases in the middle. This CDR3 contains 14 residues. The CDR3 DNA sequence: TGCAGCGTTGAACCCGGTAGCTCCTACAATGAGCAGTTCTTC. Translating it yields CSVEPGSSYNEQFF.

This clone was found once. CDR3 sequence (DNA): TGCAGCGTTGGGGATACCTACGAGCAGTACTTC. Translating gives CSVGDTYEQYF. The chain combines TRBV29-1 with TRBJ2-7; D gene ambiguous. V was trimmed by 4 bases and J by 2 bases, leaving 6 bases between them. Germline V CDR1 and CDR2: SQVTM, ANQGSEA. CDR3 length: 11 amino acids.

The V gene is TRBV7-9, the J gene TRBJ1-2; TRBD1 is a possible D gene (6 bases). CDR1 and CDR2 from the germline V gene are SEHNR and FQNEAQ (reference sequence). The V end lost 5 bases, the J end lost 8 bases, and 21 bases lay between the germline ends. The CDR3 contains 15 residues. Here the CDR3 reads CASSPAGAGHGGYTF. The CDR3 DNA is TGTGCCAGCAGCCCAGCGGGGGCGGGACACGGCGGCTACACCTTC.

This clone came up a few times. The same CDR3 also results from other DNA sequences found in this sample. V is TRBV9 and J is TRBJ1-2, with a tentative D call TRBD1 (5 bases). Trimming removed 0 bases at V and 8 bases at J, with 11 bases between. CDR3 length: 13 amino acids. CDR1 SGDLS and CDR2 YYNGEE come from the germline V gene. Written as DNA, the CDR3 is TGTGCCAGCAGCGTAGATGAGGGGCGCGGCTACACCTTC. It encodes CASSVDEGRGYTF.

This clone was detected once. The chain recombines TRBV30 with TRBJ1-1; unclear D gene. Germline CDR1 is GTSNPN and CDR2 is SVGIG (reference sequence). This CDR3 region has 12 residues. The V gene lost 1 base and the J gene lost 1 base, with 4 bases spanning the gap. The CDR3 sequence is CAWSGGNTEAFF. CDR3 nucleotides: TGTGCCTGGAGTGGAGGGAACACTGAAGCTTTCTTT.

The V call is TRBV15, the J call TRBJ1-1, with TRBD1 identical over 8 bases. Trimming removed 8 bases from V and 3 bases from J; junction bases left unmatched: 11. The CDR3 runs 15 residues. CDR1 and CDR2 (germline): LNHNV, YYDKDF (reference sequence). The CDR3 DNA reads TGTGCCACCCGGACAGGGAGGGGTATGGACACTGAAGCTTTCTTT. It encodes CATRTGRGMDTEAFF.

This chain connects TRBV12-3 or TRBV12-4 to TRBJ1-5; D not resolved. The CDR3 spans 12 residues. The V gene lost 6 bases and the J gene lost 11 bases, with 14 bases spanning the gap. The CDR3, as DNA: TGTGCCAGCAGGCTAGGCCCGACGACCCAGCATTTT. Translated: CASRLGPTTQHF.

The chain carries TRBV5-4 and TRBJ2-1; D remains unclear. This CDR3 contains 12 residues. Looked up from germline, CDR1 is SGHNT and CDR2 is YYREEE (reference sequence). V lost 3 bases to trimming and J lost 9 bases, with 10 bases between them. This CDR3 reads CASSSPYGEQFF. CDR3 in DNA: TGTGCCAGCAGCTCCCCGTACGGTGAGCAGTTCTTC.

This clone was observed a handful of times. V gene TRBV7-8 combines with J gene TRBJ1-1, with D unclear. The CDR3 extends over 16 amino acids. V lost 5 bases, J lost 5 bases, and 21 bases lay in between. The germline V gene has CDR1 SGHVS and CDR2 FQNEAQ. The CDR3 spells CASSQRSWGGGTEAFF. As DNA, the CDR3 is TGTGCCAGCAGCCAGAGGTCCTGGGGAGGAGGAACTGAAGCTTTCTTT. Variable domain in full (rest from reference TRBV7-8 and TRBJ1-1): GAGVSQSPRYKVAKRGQDVALRCDPISGHVSLFWYQQALGQGPEFLTYFQNEAQLDKSGLPSDRFFAERPEGSVSTLKIQRTQQEDSAVYLCASSQRSWGGGTEAFFGQGTRLTVV.

The chain combines TRBV20-1 with TRBJ2-1; D is unresolved. CDR1 DFQATT and CDR2 SNEGSKA come from the germline V gene (reference sequence). CDR3 length: 10 residues. V was cut by 2 bases and J by 7 bases, with 3 bases left in between. CDR3 DNA sequence: TGCAGTGCTAGACTTAATGAGCAGTTCTTC. Protein sequence: CSARLNEQFF.

The chain links TRBV15 to TRBJ1-1; D is unresolved. Per the germline V gene, CDR1 is LNHNV and CDR2 is YYDKDF (reference sequence). The CDR3 covers 13 residues. V lost 9 bases and J 0 bases, leaving 11 bases between the germline ends. In DNA form, the CDR3 reads TGTGCCACGACCGGGAACATGAACACTGAAGCTTTCTTT. Translating it yields CATTGNMNTEAFF.